These T cell receptor beta chains were read from a single sample in a study of blood T cell repertoires in COVID-19. The table came from immunoSEQ multiplex PCR; TCRdb's copy has only in-frame clones and leaves some out. The sample consists of around 53,000 clones, approximately 80% of them appearing once. Sequenced input: peripheral blood. The receptors shown here come from a man in his fifties or sixties with active or convalescent COVID-19. Both conserved end residues are part of each CDR3. A D gene is named only where the DNA matches it firmly. Clone sizes are given selectively: once, few, many, or a class where the clone is expanded.

D gene: .; J gene: TRBJ2-3; V gene: TRBV7-2; clone size: .; CDR3 DNA: TGTGCCAGCAGCTTAACAGGAACAGGGTCCACAGATACGCAGTATTTT; CDR3 protein: CASSLTGTGSTDTQYF
D gene: .; J gene: TRBJ2-3; V gene: TRBV5-1; clone size: .; CDR3 DNA: TGCGCCAGCAGCTCCCAGCCGCCAGGGAGCACAGATACGCAGTATTTT; CDR3 protein: CASSSQPPGSTDTQYF
D gene: TRBD1; J gene: TRBJ2-5; V gene: TRBV7-3; clone size: .; CDR3 DNA: TGTGCCAGCAGCGTCGACAGGGAAGAGACCCAGTACTTC; CDR3 protein: CASSVDREETQYF
D gene: .; J gene: TRBJ2-2; V gene: TRBV7-9; clone size: few; CDR3 DNA: TGTGCCAGCAGCTGGGGACAGAACACCGGGGAGCTGTTTTTT; CDR3 protein: CASSWGQNTGELFF
D gene: .; J gene: TRBJ1-1; V gene: TRBV19; clone size: .; CDR3 DNA: TGTGCCAGTAGTATAGGGGCCGGAGGGTACACTGAAGCTTTCTTT; CDR3 protein: CASSIGAGGYTEAFF
D gene: TRBD1; J gene: TRBJ1-3; V gene: TRBV27; clone size: .; CDR3 DNA: TGTGCCAGCAGTTTACGAGGGGGCCTTGGAAACACCATATATTTT; CDR3 protein: CASSLRGGLGNTIYF
D gene: TRBD2; J gene: TRBJ2-1; V gene: TRBV4-2; clone size: few; CDR3 DNA: TGTGCCAGCAGCCCCGGGACTAGCGGGGACAATGAGCAGTTCTTC; CDR3 protein: CASSPGTSGDNEQFF
D gene: .; J gene: TRBJ1-3; V gene: TRBV15; clone size: .; CDR3 DNA: TGTGCCACCAGCAGAGACGCCCCCAGCTCTGGAAACACCATATATTTT; CDR3 protein: CATSRDAPSSGNTIYF
D gene: .; J gene: TRBJ2-2; V gene: TRBV7-3; clone size: .; CDR3 DNA: TGTGCCAGCAGCTTAAACAGGGACACCGGGGAGCTGTTTTTT; CDR3 protein: CASSLNRDTGELFF
D gene: .; J gene: TRBJ2-7; V gene: TRBV14; clone size: .; CDR3 DNA: TGTGCCAGCAGCCGGGGGGGGCCCCCCTACGAGCAGTACTTC; CDR3 protein: CASSRGGPPYEQYF
D gene: .; J gene: TRBJ2-1; V gene: TRBV12-3/TRBV12-4; clone size: .; CDR3 DNA: TGTGCCAGCAGTGACACCTACAATGAGCAGTTCTTC; CDR3 protein: CASSDTYNEQFF
D gene: TRBD2; J gene: TRBJ2-3; V gene: TRBV6-6; clone size: .; CDR3 DNA: TGTGCCAGCAGTTACGGTGCGGGAGGAGGGACAGATACGCAGTATTTT; CDR3 protein: CASSYGAGGGTDTQYF
D gene: .; J gene: TRBJ2-7; V gene: TRBV5-4; clone size: .; CDR3 DNA: TGTGCCAGCAGTCCCTTGACAGAAAACTACGAGCAGTACTTC; CDR3 protein: CASSPLTENYEQYF
D gene: TRBD1; J gene: TRBJ1-6; V gene: TRBV5-4; clone size: .; CDR3 DNA: TGTGCCAGCAGCGTGCCCCGGACAGGGGGACCTTCACCCCTCCACTTT; CDR3 protein: CASSVPRTGGPSPLHF
D gene: TRBD2; J gene: TRBJ2-5; V gene: TRBV7-9; clone size: .; CDR3 DNA: TGTGCCAGCAGCTCCGGCGGGAGGGCCGGGGAGACCCAGTACTTC; CDR3 protein: CASSSGGRAGETQYF
D gene: .; J gene: TRBJ1-2; V gene: TRBV5-4; clone size: .; CDR3 DNA: TGTGCCAGCAGCTTGGACGGGATCGATGGCTACACCTTC; CDR3 protein: CASSLDGIDGYTF
D gene: TRBD2; J gene: TRBJ2-7; V gene: TRBV6-5; clone size: .; CDR3 DNA: TGTGCCAGCAGCACTAGCGGGAGGTGGGAGCAGTACTTC; CDR3 protein: CASSTSGRWEQYF
D gene: TRBD2; J gene: TRBJ2-1; V gene: TRBV6-6; clone size: .; CDR3 DNA: TGTGCCAGCAGTCCGGGACTAGCGGGGATAGCTGAGCAGTTCTTC; CDR3 protein: CASSPGLAGIAEQFF
D gene: TRBD1; J gene: TRBJ2-7; V gene: TRBV19; clone size: .; CDR3 DNA: TGTGCCAGTATGGGACAGGGTAGTTACGAGCAGTACTTC; CDR3 protein: CASMGQGSYEQYF
D gene: .; J gene: TRBJ1-1; V gene: TRBV6-5; clone size: .; CDR3 DNA: TGTGCCAGCAGTCAGGGGTCGGGGTTCACTGAAGCTTTCTTT; CDR3 protein: CASSQGSGFTEAFF
D gene: TRBD1; J gene: TRBJ1-2; V gene: TRBV6-5; clone size: .; CDR3 DNA: TGTGCCAGCAGTTACTCCTTAGGGACAGACTATGGCTACACCTTC; CDR3 protein: CASSYSLGTDYGYTF
D gene: TRBD2; J gene: TRBJ2-3; V gene: TRBV3-1/TRBV3-2; clone size: .; CDR3 DNA: TGTGCCAGCAGCCAGCGGGGGGGCGTTGTAGATACGCAGTATTTT; CDR3 protein: CASSQRGGVVDTQYF
D gene: .; J gene: TRBJ1-2; V gene: TRBV2; clone size: .; CDR3 DNA: TGTGCCAGCGGGGAGGGAGGGGTCTATGGCTACACCTTC; CDR3 protein: CASGEGGVYGYTF
D gene: .; J gene: TRBJ2-1; V gene: TRBV2; clone size: .; CDR3 DNA: TGTGCCAGCAACCAGCGGTATGAGCAGTTCTTC; CDR3 protein: CASNQRYEQFF
D gene: TRBD2; J gene: TRBJ2-2; V gene: TRBV12-5; clone size: .; CDR3 DNA: TGTGCTAGTGGTTTGGTCCAATCGGGGGGGCGCACCGGGGAGCTGTTTTTT; CDR3 protein: CASGLVQSGGRTGELFF
D gene: .; J gene: TRBJ2-2; V gene: TRBV2; clone size: .; CDR3 DNA: TGTGCCAGCAGGAAAGGGGGCACCGGGGAGCTGTTTTTT; CDR3 protein: CASRKGGTGELFF
D gene: .; J gene: TRBJ2-7; V gene: TRBV5-1; clone size: .; CDR3 DNA: TGCGCCAGCAGCTCAGATGGCTACGAGCAGTACTTC; CDR3 protein: CASSSDGYEQYF
D gene: .; J gene: TRBJ1-3; V gene: TRBV27; clone size: once; CDR3 DNA: TGTGCCAGCCGCATGGCAGGGGCAGGTGGAAACACCATATATTTT; CDR3 protein: CASRMAGAGGNTIYF
D gene: .; J gene: TRBJ2-7; V gene: TRBV12-3/TRBV12-4; clone size: .; CDR3 DNA: TGTGCCAGCAGTTTATGGGCTTACGAGCAGTACTTC; CDR3 protein: CASSLWAYEQYF
D gene: TRBD1; J gene: TRBJ1-5; V gene: TRBV3-1/TRBV3-2; clone size: .; CDR3 DNA: TGTGCCAGCAGCCAGACAGGGTCTCGTCAGCCCCAGCATTTT; CDR3 protein: CASSQTGSRQPQHF
D gene: .; J gene: TRBJ2-2; V gene: TRBV6-1; clone size: few; CDR3 DNA: TGTGCCAGCAGTGAAACCCGGGGGAAGAACACCGGGGAGCTGTTTTTT; CDR3 protein: CASSETRGKNTGELFF